This T cell receptor (beta chain) appears in the sequencing data of a study of cytomegalovirus exposure and HLA in healthy donors. V was clipped by 5 bases and J by 2 bases; unmatched bases: 10. Germline-derived CDR1 and CDR2 are MDHEN and SYDVKM. The CDR3 is 18 amino acids. A single count supports this clone. What it binds is not known. Overall study findings and caveats: Specific recognition of CMV antigens was confirmed in vitro for a few chains (all CMV-associated). Compared with the roughly 670-donor mean, an Asian-associated ancestry cluster reportedly had fewer N-insertions, according to a later analysis. Within an earlier analysis, most TCR beta V segments proved productive either about 87% or about 30% of the time.

The PCR contained 60 Vbeta and 13 Jbeta primers. Repertoires were generated with immunoSEQ multiplex PCR, while TCRdb's copy carries only in-frame clones and drops some. The sample contains 130,000 or so clones, 75% to 85% of which appear only once. Donors in the study were healthy people who gave bone marrow. The sequence derives from a man aged 40-55 years in good health and CMV-seronegative. The chain joins TRBV28 to TRBJ2-3, with 13 nucleotides matching TRBD2. Sequenced: PBMCs. The CDR3 sequence: CASSPPQGLAGFTDTQYF. Written as DNA, the CDR3 is TGTGCCAGCAGTCCCCCCCAGGGACTAGCGGGATTCACAGATACGCAGTATTTT.